This T cell receptor beta chain was sequenced during a study of control samples from healthy donors and cancer patients. The CDR3 loop spans 15 amino acids. The germline CDR1 and CDR2 sequences are KGHSH and LQKENI. V lost 2 bases to trimming and J lost 0 bases, with 9 bases between them. Generated by immunoSEQ multiplex PCR, the TCRdb table keeps only in-frame clones and is missing some. The sample lists 100,000 to 150,000 clones, about 90% seen once, with about 1.8% in the top ten. The TCR sequence derives from a young man in good health. The V gene is TRBV18, the J gene TRBJ2-3; D perhaps matches TRBD1 (5 bases). The source material was blood. CDR3 in amino acids: CASSPRAGSTDTQYF. The CDR3 nucleotides are TGTGCCAGCTCACCAAGGGCAGGGAGCACAGATACGCAGTATTTT. Complete variable domain (other parts from reference TRBV18 and TRBJ2-3): NAGVMQNPRHLVRRRGQEARLRCSPMKGHSHVYWYRQLPEEGLKFMVYLQKENIIDESGMPKERFSAEFPKEGPSILRIQQVVRGDSAAYFCASSPRAGSTDTQYFGPGTRLTVL.